This TCR beta chain was obtained from a study of cytomegalovirus exposure and HLA in healthy donors. About the study: The study placed about 86% of its 398 genotyped donors in the Caucasian-associated ancestry cluster.

Notes on the study in general: Earlier findings revealed that most TCR beta V segments proved productive either about 90% or about 30% of the time. In a later analysis, V- and J-gene trimming of beta chains associated with a DCLRE1C missense variant, replicated independently. Overall, about 160 TCR beta chains were annotated as cytomegalovirus-associated.

Details on this clone: Its cognate antigen is unknown.

PCR amplification relied on 60 Vbeta primers (plus 13 Jbeta primers). Libraries were prepared by immunoSEQ multiplex PCR; TCRdb keeps only in-frame clonotypes and omits some of them. The repertoire includes 140,000 to 150,000 clones, roughly 74% of them detected once, and over 2% sits in the top ten. Specimen: PBMCs. This sequence originates from a woman aged 18 to 35 in good health and CMV-seropositive.

The CDR3 reads CASSQGYLAPYGYTF. The CDR3 bases are TGCGCCAGCAGCCAAGGGTATCTTGCGCCCTATGGCTACACCTTC. This chain uses TRBV4-3 with TRBJ1-2; D uncertain. V gave up 1 base and J gave up 4 bases, with 13 bases separating them. The V gene's germline CDR1 is LGHNA and CDR2 YSLEER. This CDR3 is built from 15 residues.